This entry is about one TCR beta chain. Its antigen is unidentified. The junction does not match germline at one end; this may be a read error. The data belong to a study of response to subunit inactivated influenza vaccine. The germline CDR1 and CDR2 sequences are MNHEY and SVGAGI. The CDR3 contains 15 residues. From the RT-PCR reads, TCRdb called clonotypes with MiXCR, one entry per CDR3 protein. Here the sample spans more than 400,000 distinct CDR3 sequences, approximately 10% being singletons. Notes on the study in general: Each seasonal influenza vaccination, the authors suggested, recruits few new T cells.

This sequence joins TRBV6-5 and TRBJ2-7; maybe TRBD1 (6 bases). The sequenced sample was PBMCs from blood, obtained about 40 days after vaccination. The TCR originated in a man in his fifties who received an inactivated influenza vaccine. The CDR3 protein is CGSSSLRDTSYEQYF. The CDR3 nucleotides read TGTGGCAGCAGTTCCCTCCGGGACACGTCCTACGAGCAGTACTTC.